One and the same sample provided the 25 T cell receptor beta chains below, sequenced in a study of molecular identifiers for immune sequencing clone quantification. TCRdb re-analysed the PCR reads in MiXCR, keeping a single row per CDR3 protein. The sample holds roughly 9,700 distinct CDR3 sequences, approximately 19% seen once. Sequenced material: naive CD8+ T cells from blood, with Jurkat cell RNA spiked in. Subset specified: FACS-sorted CD8+CD4-CCR7+CD45RA+ naive T cells. These receptors were obtained from a human donor in good health. Some libraries in this study had Jurkat cell RNA spiked in.

This clonotype was counted at least ten times. J is TRBJ2-6 and V is TRBV10-1; D might be TRBD1 (5 bases). This CDR3 has 20 residues. The germline V gene has CDR1 WNHNN and CDR2 SYGVQD (reference sequence). V was pared by 0 bases and J by 1 base, with 19 bases between. The DNA of the CDR3 is TGCGCCAGCAGTGAGTCAGGACACCCTAGGCATGTTTCTGGGGCCAACGTCCTGACTTTC. It encodes CASSESGHPRHVSGANVLTF.

By proportion, this clonotype is medium-sized. The CDR3 sequence is CSVEFRAGNTEAFF. In DNA, the CDR3 is TGCAGCGTTGAATTCCGGGCAGGGAACACTGAAGCTTTCTTT. This chain connects TRBV29-1 to TRBJ1-1, with D unclear. V lost 2 bases and J 1 base, leaving 11 bases between the germline ends. Per the germline V gene, CDR1 is SQVTM and CDR2 is ANQGSEA. The CDR3 loop spans 14 amino acids. The complete variable domain, with remaining parts taken from reference TRBV29-1 and TRBJ1-1, reads SAVISQKPSRDICQRGTSLTIQCQVDSQVTMMFWYRQQPGQSLTLIATANQGSEATYESGFVIDKFPISRPNLTFSTLTVSNMSPEDSSIYLCSVEFRAGNTEAFFGQGTRLTVV.

V usage is TRBV5-1 and J usage is TRBJ2-2, with D hard to call. The CDR3 is 12 residues long. Trimming stripped 4 bases from V and 3 bases from J, with 4 bases between. The germline CDR1 and CDR2 sequences are SGHRS and YFSETQ. DNA of the CDR3: TGCGCCAGCAGCCTATACACCGGGGAGCTGTTTTTT. It specifies CASSLYTGELFF. The full variable domain, completed using reference TRBV5-1 and TRBJ2-2, is KAGVTQTPRYLIKTRGQQVTLSCSPISGHRSVSWYQQTPGQGLQFLFEYFSETQRNKGNFPGRFSGRQFSNSRSEMNVSTLELGDSALYLCASSLYTGELFFGEGSRLTVL.

This clonotype is classed as medium-sized. This chain uses TRBV5-1 with TRBJ2-1; D is ambiguous. CDR3 length equals 16 residues. With 0 bases removed from V and 8 bases from J, the gap between germline ends came to 18 bases. The germline CDR1 and CDR2 sequences are SGHRS and YFSETQ. CDR3 DNA sequence: TGCGCCAGCAGCTTGGTTGGCGGTGAATTCGTAGATGAGCAGTTCTTC. Its protein is CASSLVGGEFVDEQFF.

Judged by abundance, this clonotype is medium-sized. The J gene is TRBJ2-7, the V gene TRBV28, with 7 bases fitting TRBD2. The germline gives CDR1 MDHEN, CDR2 SYDVKM. The CDR3 runs 15 residues. With 3 bases clipped from V and 2 bases from J, the junction kept 7 bases outside the gene matches. The CDR3 DNA is TGTGCCAGCAGTTTTGAGGCGGGAGTTCCCTACGAGCAGTACTTC. This codes for CASSFEAGVPYEQYF.

This clonotype has at least ten counts. J is TRBJ1-1 and V is TRBV25-1; D remains ambiguous. Germline V gene data show CDR1 as MGHDK and CDR2 as SYGVNS. The CDR3 runs to 12 residues. Trimming took off 3 bases at V and 11 bases at J, with 13 bases between the two ends. The CDR3 protein is CASSDLGVEAFF. In DNA, the CDR3 is TGTGCCAGCAGTGATTTAGGAGTGGAGGCTTTCTTT.

This clonotype rates as medium-sized. The chain uses TRBV28 and TRBJ2-7; D not certain. Germline CDR1 is MDHEN and CDR2 is SYDVKM. CDR3 length equals 12 residues. V was cut by 6 bases and J by 8 bases, with 14 bases left in between. The chain's CDR3 is CASSLGNPKQYF. In DNA, the CDR3 is TGTGCCAGCAGCTTAGGGAACCCTAAGCAGTACTTC.

Worth noting for this clonotype: Just one base apart from a much larger clone, this may be a read error. The chain uses TRBV12-3 or TRBV12-4 and TRBJ1-5; TRBD1 aligns across 7 bases. The CDR3 is made up of 15 amino acids. CDR3 coding DNA: TGTACCAGCAGTTTCCGGGACAGTAACCATCAGCCCCAGCATTTT. This gives the protein CTSSFRDSNHQPQHF.

Comment on this clonotype: This may arise from a read error, as a much more abundant clone is one base away. The rearrangement joins TRBV12-3 or TRBV12-4 to TRBJ1-5, with D possibly TRBD1 on 6 matching bases. Trimming removed 8 bases from V and 5 bases from J, with 22 bases in between. This CDR3 spans 16 amino acids. CDR3 protein: CASEDSGERADQPQHF. CDR3 bases: TGTGCCAGCGAGGATTCAGGGGAGAGGGCTGATCAGCCCCAGCATTTT.

The sample holds many counts of this clonotype. This sequence joins TRBV12-3 or TRBV12-4 and TRBJ2-5, with 7 bases aligning to TRBD2. V gave up 6 bases and J gave up 5 bases; unmatched junction bases: 9. This CDR3 is 14 amino acids long. In DNA, the CDR3 is TGTGCCAGCAGGGGTCGTGGGCGGGAGGAGACCCAGTACTTC. Translating it yields CASRGRGREETQYF.

In its sample, this clonotype was seen many times. The chain carries TRBV27 and TRBJ2-7; D is ambiguous. The germline CDR1 and CDR2 sequences are MNHEY and SMNVEV (reference sequence). The CDR3 runs to 15 residues. V lost 0 bases and J lost 4, with 13 bases in between. CDR3 coding DNA: TGTGCCAGCAGTTTATCGGGTTCCGGATATTACGAGCAGTACTTC. This codes for CASSLSGSGYYEQYF.

The chain combines TRBV19 with TRBJ1-1, with D tentatively TRBD1 (6 bases). V was cut by 8 bases and J by 1 base, with 8 bases left in between. Germline lookup yields CDR1 LNHDA and CDR2 SQIVND (reference sequence). This CDR3 is 12 amino acids long. The CDR3 DNA reads as TGTGCCAGTGAGGGGGAGAACACTGAAGCTTTCTTT. Protein: CASEGENTEAFF.

This clonotype was counted ten times or more. The V and J genes are TRBV20-1 and TRBJ2-3, with 9 bases aligning to TRBD2. V dropped 5 bases and J dropped 3; count of bases not matched to a gene: 9. Germline CDR1 is DFQATT and CDR2 is SNEGSKA (reference sequence). The CDR3 extends over 15 amino acids. Here the CDR3 DNA reads TGCAGTGCTGGGACAATAGCGGGAGAAACAGATACGCAGTATTTT. Its translation is CSAGTIAGETDTQYF.

Details on this clonotype: A read error may explain this, as a much larger clone is one base away. The V and J genes are TRBV12-3 or TRBV12-4 and TRBJ2-3; 10 positions agree with TRBD1. The CDR3 is 14 amino acids. J gave up 1 base and V 11 bases, and 6 bases lay outside the gene matches. The CDR3 nucleotides are TGTGCCTCTCGACAGGGGGCGGGCACAGATACGCAGTATTTT. Its protein product is CASRQGAGTDTQYF.

The table lists this clonotype with a few counts. The chain joins TRBV28 to TRBJ2-5; 7 nucleotides line up with TRBD2. The V and J ends lost 5 bases and 5 bases, in that order; junction bases with no gene match: 11. This CDR3 is built from 15 residues. Germline V gene lookup returns CDR1 MDHEN and CDR2 SYDVKM. The CDR3 sequence is CASSPLAAPRETQYF. CDR3 nucleotide sequence: TGTGCCAGCAGTCCCCTAGCGGCCCCTAGGGAGACCCAGTACTTC.

This clonotype has a count of ten or more. The chain has TRBV5-6 and TRBJ2-3, with D uncertain. This CDR3 spans 14 amino acids. With 4 bases removed from V and 3 bases from J, the gap between germline ends came to 12 bases. The V gene's germline CDR1 is SGHDT and CDR2 YYEEEE. In DNA, the CDR3 is TGTGCCAGCAGCAGCCGGGCTAGAACAGATACGCAGTATTTT. Translation gives CASSSRARTDTQYF.

By sample fraction, this clonotype is medium-sized (0.01 to 0.1%). The chain couples TRBV29-1 to TRBJ2-7; 9 positions match TRBD2. J was trimmed by 4 bases and V by 6 bases; bases with no gene match: 7. CDR1 and CDR2 from the germline V gene are SQVTM and ANQGSEA. The CDR3 is 13 amino acids. CDR3 coding DNA: TGCAGCGTATTTAGCGGGAGAGGGTACGAGCAGTACTTC. Translating gives CSVFSGRGYEQYF.

This clonotype was detected ten times or more. The genes are TRBV4-1 and TRBJ1-4; the match to TRBD1 covers 8 bases. Per germline, CDR1 MGHRA and CDR2 YSYEKL. Losses at the gene ends were 0 bases for V and 3 bases for J; bases not matched to a gene: 9. This CDR3 has 18 amino acids. The CDR3 DNA is TGCGCCAGCAGCCAAGACCCGGCAGGGGGCATGCCTAATGAAAAACTGTTTTTT. Protein: CASSQDPAGGMPNEKLFF.

The table lists this clonotype with a few counts. The chain couples TRBV12-3 or TRBV12-4 to TRBJ1-1, with a weak D call TRBD1 (6 bases). CDR3 length: 13 residues. The V and J ends lost 6 bases and 5 bases respectively, with 13 bases between them. CDR3 coding DNA: TGTGCCAGCAGCACAGGGCTCAGGACTGAAGCTTTCTTT. It yields the protein CASSTGLRTEAFF.

This clonotype showed up many times. This chain links TRBV7-9 with TRBJ1-1; D is undetermined. Per germline, CDR1 SEHNR and CDR2 FQNEAQ (reference sequence). V shed 2 bases and J shed 6 bases, with 7 bases lying between them. CDR3 size: 12 residues. CDR3 amino acids: CASSLYNAEAFF. CDR3 in DNA: TGTGCCAGCAGCTTATACAACGCTGAAGCTTTCTTT.

The chain recombines TRBV4-2 with TRBJ2-1; the match to TRBD1 covers 10 bases. V was pared by 1 base and J by 7 bases, with 4 bases of the junction left unmatched. Germline CDR1 is LGHNA and CDR2 is YNFKEQ. The CDR3 spans 15 residues. The CDR3 reads CASSQGQGASNEQFF. In DNA form, the CDR3 reads TGTGCCAGCAGCCAAGGACAGGGGGCGTCTAATGAGCAGTTCTTC.

A note on this clonotype: Because it lacks the conserved phenylalanine or tryptophan at the end, this CDR3 is likely a read error. The chain is built from TRBV2 and TRBJ2-7; 7 nucleotides match TRBD2. V was pared by 7 bases and J by 2 bases, with 11 bases of the junction left unmatched. CDR1 is SNHLY and CDR2 is FYNNEI in the germline V gene. The CDR3 loop spans 15 amino acids. CDR3 DNA sequence: TGTGCCAGCACCGTCGGGGGGATCGCCCCCTACGAGCAGTACCTC. Its translation is CASTVGGIAPYEQYL.

This clonotype is medium-sized (0.01 to 0.1%) in the sample. The V and J genes are TRBV5-4 and TRBJ2-7; 10 nucleotides agree with TRBD1. V trimming: 4 bases; J trimming: 2 bases; junction bases outside the gene matches: 6. Germline CDR1 is SGHNT and CDR2 is YYREEE (reference sequence). The CDR3 has 15 amino acids. DNA of the CDR3: TGTGCCAGCAGCATGGGACAGGGGAAAACCTACGAGCAGTACTTC. It encodes CASSMGQGKTYEQYF.

Worth noting for this clonotype: With a much larger clone just one base away, this may be a read error. The missing conserved phenylalanine or tryptophan at the end of this CDR3 makes a read error likely. The chain has TRBV6-1 and TRBJ2-3; 7 nucleotides agree with TRBD1. CDR1 and CDR2 (germline): MNHNS, SASEGT. The CDR3 loop spans 16 amino acids. V dropped 8 bases and J dropped 2; count of bases not matched to a gene: 13. CDR3 amino acids: CASRYLRDRYTDTQYL. CDR3 in DNA: TGTGCCAGCCGCTACCTCCGGGACAGATACACAGATACGCAGTATTTA.

This clonotype has just a few counts. This clone may be a read error of a much larger clone one base away. This chain connects TRBV4-2 to TRBJ2-7, with D perhaps matching TRBD1 (6 bases). The CDR3 is 16 residues long. Germline lookup yields CDR1 LGHNA and CDR2 YNFKEQ. CDR3: CASSQEYPGESCEQYF. CDR3 nucleotide sequence: TGTGCCAGCAGCCAAGAATATCCAGGGGAGTCCTGCGAGCAGTACTTC.